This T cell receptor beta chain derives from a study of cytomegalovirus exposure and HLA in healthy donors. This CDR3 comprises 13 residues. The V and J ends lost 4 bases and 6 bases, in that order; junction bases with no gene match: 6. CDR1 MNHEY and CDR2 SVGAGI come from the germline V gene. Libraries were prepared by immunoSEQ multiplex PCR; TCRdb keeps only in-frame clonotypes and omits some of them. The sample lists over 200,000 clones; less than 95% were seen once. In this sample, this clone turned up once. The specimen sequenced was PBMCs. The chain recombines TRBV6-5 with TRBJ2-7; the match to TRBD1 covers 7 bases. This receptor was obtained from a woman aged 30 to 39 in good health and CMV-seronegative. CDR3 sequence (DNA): TGTGCCAGCAGTTCCCCGACAGGGACCGAGCAGTACTTC. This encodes CASSSPTGTEQYF.